The clone carrying this T cell receptor beta chain was detected many times. Its matching antigen is unknown. Unique molecular identifiers were affixed to discrete cDNA molecules within the library. TCRdb ran MiXCR on the RACE reads and lists one entry per CDR3 protein. Among over 65,000 distinct CDR3 sequences, around 10% were seen once, and the ten largest hold roughly 1.5%. This record comes from a study of human T cells and chemical hapten exposure. On the study more broadly: Doses of diphenylcyclopropenone went to the patients' scalps weekly throughout the roughly 22-week study.

This CDR3 has 14 amino acids. Germline lookup yields CDR1 MNHEY and CDR2 SVGEGT. V gave up 6 bases and J gave up 2 bases, with 14 bases separating them. Stated time point: patch test 3, about 24 weeks after DPC sensitization. The treatment was: therapeutic diphenylcyclopropenone sensitization with weekly scalp DPC. Blood collection took place prior to placing each patch test. Study observations and caveats: The study found that DPC sensitization did not change TCRs above 1 in 1000 frequency.

V and J are TRBV6-2 or TRBV6-3 and TRBJ2-7; D might be TRBD2 (6 bases). The sample here was whole blood, taken in connection with sensitization to the hapten diphenylcyclopropenone (DPC). The sequence was collected from a woman aged 45-59 years with alopecia areata. Some clones in this sample may be carry-over from other donors' samples. The CDR3 spells CASSMRGWAYEQYF. The CDR3 DNA reads as TGTGCCAGCAGCATGCGGGGTTGGGCCTACGAGCAGTACTTC.